The 3 T cell receptor beta chains reported below all come from one sample, sequenced in a study of T cell responses to AZD1222 COVID-19 vaccine. Assay: immunoSEQ multiplex PCR; the TCRdb copy retains only in-frame clones and omits some. The sample holds around 120,000 clones, 70% to 90% seen once. The sequencing here drew on peripheral blood, taken 28 days after the second AZD1222 dose. These receptors originate from an adult who received the AZD1222 COVID-19 vaccine.

This chain joins TRBV3-1 (or the pseudogene TRBV3-2) and TRBJ2-2; 7 bases align to TRBD1. Looked up from germline, CDR1 is LGHDT and CDR2 is YNNKEL (reference sequence). After removal of 0 bases from V and 6 bases from J, the junction contained 10 bases not matched to a gene. This CDR3 spans 17 amino acids. The chain's CDR3 is CASSQEALGGQPGELFF. CDR3 nucleotide sequence: TGTGCCAGCAGCCAAGAGGCTTTAGGGGGCCAGCCCGGGGAGCTGTTTTTT.

This chain connects TRBV5-4 to TRBJ1-1; weak D call: TRBD1 (5 bases). Germline assignment: CDR1 SGHNT and CDR2 YYREEE (reference sequence). Trimming removed 5 bases at V and 3 bases at J, with 14 bases between. This CDR3 has 14 amino acids. CDR3 in DNA: TGTGCCAGCAGGTCTGGAGGGGTACACACTGAAGCTTTCTTT. Protein product: CASRSGGVHTEAFF.

The gene calls are TRBV21-1 and TRBJ1-6; the table's D call, TRBD1, was not checked against the DNA. TRBV21-1 is a known pseudogene. The CDR3 has 15 amino acids. CDR3 residues: CASNRPGQQSSPLHF. The CDR3 DNA follows: TGTGCCAGCAATAGACCGGGACAGCAGAGTTCACCCCTCCACTTT.